The 7 T cell receptor beta chains below all came from one sample that was sequenced in a study of CD8 T cells in ankylosing spondylitis. TCRdb re-analysed the 5' RACE reads in MiXCR, keeping a single row per CDR3 protein. This repertoire shows 130,000 or so distinct CDR3 sequences, about 10% found once; its top ten account for 3.5% to 5%. The sequenced sample consisted of blood, either unsorted or a sorted T cell fraction (not recorded which). These receptors were taken from a female donor with ankylosing spondylitis or in good health (not recorded which).

This clonotype appeared many times. The chain couples TRBV5-1 to TRBJ1-6, with D uncertain. Trimming shortened V by 3 bases and J by 0 bases, and 16 bases separated the two germline ends. Per germline, CDR1 SGHRS and CDR2 YFSETQ. CDR3 size: 18 residues. The CDR3 here is CASSYSDPHSSYNSPLHF. CDR3 sequence (DNA): TGCGCCAGCAGCTACTCGGACCCACATAGCTCCTATAATTCACCCCTCCACTTT.

This clonotype was seen repeatedly, ten times or more. The DNA of the CDR3 is TGTGCCAGCAGCCAATGGGAACTAGATGAGCAGTTCTTC. It encodes CASSQWELDEQFF. The chain has TRBV3-1 and TRBJ2-1; TRBD2 is a possible D gene (5 bases). The germline V and J ends were trimmed by 2 bases and 8 bases, with 10 bases remaining between them. CDR1 is LGHDT and CDR2 is YNNKEL in the germline V gene (reference sequence). The CDR3 length is 13 residues.

This clonotype was seen repeatedly, ten times or more. This chain joins TRBV20-1 and TRBJ2-7; a possible D gene is TRBD2 (5 bases). The V and J ends lost 4 bases and 1 base respectively, with 11 bases between them. Germline CDR1 DFQATT, CDR2 SNEGSKA (reference sequence). This CDR3 is built from 13 residues. The CDR3 DNA reads as TGCAGTGCTATAAAGCGGAGGTCCTACGAGCAGTACTTC. It translates to CSAIKRRSYEQYF.

This clonotype appeared a single time. A read error may produce the germline difference seen at one junction end. The V and J genes are TRBV7-2 and TRBJ2-2; D possibly corresponds to TRBD2 (6 bases). CDR1 is SGHTA and CDR2 is FQGNSA in the germline V gene. The CDR3 extends over 15 amino acids. The DNA of the CDR3 is TGTGCCGGCAGCTTCGTCTCGCTAGCGCCCGGGGAGCTATTTTTT. Translating gives CAGSFVSLAPGELFF.

The chain employs TRBV11-3 and TRBJ2-1; the D is unclear. The CDR3 contains 13 residues. Trimming took 0 bases from V and 5 from J, leaving 5 bases between them. Germline CDR1 reads SGHNT; CDR2 reads YENEEA. CDR3 nucleotide sequence: TGTGCCAGCAGCTTAGATCTGGACAATGAGCAGTTCTTC. Protein: CASSLDLDNEQFF.

This clonotype was recorded at least ten times. The V call is TRBV7-2, the J call TRBJ2-1; 9 bases are shared with TRBD1. V trimming: 1 base; J trimming: 5 bases; junction bases outside the gene matches: 3. Germline values: CDR1 SGHTA, CDR2 FQGNSA. The CDR3 runs 15 residues. The CDR3, as DNA: TGTGCCAGCAGCTTAGACAGGGGGCATCACAATGAGCAGTTCTTC. It encodes CASSLDRGHHNEQFF.

This clonotype appeared a few times. This chain uses TRBV6-2 or TRBV6-3 with TRBJ1-4, with D possibly matching TRBD1 (5 bases). The V end lost 4 bases, the J end lost 10 bases, and 34 bases lay between the germline ends. Looked up from germline, CDR1 is MNHEY and CDR2 is SVGEGT. The CDR3 spans 20 residues. The CDR3 region is CASSSQRVVGEKGYSRKLFF. The CDR3 DNA is TGTGCCAGCAGTTCCCAGAGAGTGGTGGGGGAGAAGGGGTATAGTAGAAAACTGTTTTTT.